The present T cell receptor (beta chain) was sequenced within a study of OX40 agonist ivuxolimab in advanced cancers. This CDR3 contains 15 residues. Trimming removed 1 base from V and 5 bases from J, with 14 bases in between. Germline V gene lookup returns CDR1 MDHEN and CDR2 SYDVKM. The repertoire was sequenced with immunoSEQ multiplex PCR; TCRdb's copy has only in-frame clones and lacks some. The sample lists 55,000 to 80,000 clones, 85% to 90% occurring once. V and J are TRBV28 and TRBJ1-1, with a possible D match to TRBD1 (6 bases). This clonotype was sampled from an adult with an advanced solid tumor such as melanoma, head and neck, liver or kidney cancer. The sample here was CD4+ or CD8+ T cells sorted from blood, taken in a trial of the OX40 agonist ivuxolimab. The CDR3 region is CASSLFAGAGTEAFF. Here the CDR3 DNA reads TGTGCCAGCAGTTTATTCGCGGGGGCTGGGACTGAAGCTTTCTTT.